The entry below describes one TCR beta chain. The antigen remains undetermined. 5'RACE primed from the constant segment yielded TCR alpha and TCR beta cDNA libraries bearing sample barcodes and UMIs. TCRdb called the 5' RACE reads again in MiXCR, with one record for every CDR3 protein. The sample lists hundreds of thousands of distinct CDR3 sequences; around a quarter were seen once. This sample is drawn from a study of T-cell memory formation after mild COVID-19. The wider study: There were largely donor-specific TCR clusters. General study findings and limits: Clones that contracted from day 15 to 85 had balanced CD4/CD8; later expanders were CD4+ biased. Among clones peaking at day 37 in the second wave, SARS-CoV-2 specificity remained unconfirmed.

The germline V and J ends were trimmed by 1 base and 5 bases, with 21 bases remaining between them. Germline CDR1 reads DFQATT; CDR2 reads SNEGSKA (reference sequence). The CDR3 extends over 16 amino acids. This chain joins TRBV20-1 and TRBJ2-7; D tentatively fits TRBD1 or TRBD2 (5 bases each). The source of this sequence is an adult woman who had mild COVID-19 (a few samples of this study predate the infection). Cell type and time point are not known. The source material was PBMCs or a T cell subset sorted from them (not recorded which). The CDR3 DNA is TGCAGTGCTAGAGTCCCGTCGAGGGAAGGGGCGGACGAGCAGTACTTC. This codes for CSARVPSREGADEQYF.